Below, 17 T cell receptor beta chains from the same sample are listed, as sequenced in a study of regulatory T cells in long-lasting Graves disease (dated by TCRdb to the early 2020s). The method was multiplex PCR. The listed sequencing device is Illumina HiSeq 4000. CDR3 regions were amplified by Arm-PCR with iRepertoire HTBI primers to construct TCR beta libraries. TCRdb reprocessed the public reads (quality trimming at Q25 with fastp, clone calling with MiXCR) and kept in-frame beta chains. One record per CDR3 amino acid sequence lists the most common genes and DNA. Counted in this sample were roughly 360,000 distinct CDR3 sequences; roughly 25% of them appeared once. Jointly, the top ten make up about 29% of the sample. The time point label for this specimen denotes: persistent/refractory GD, antithyroid drugs over 5 years with positive TRAb. For both TCR sequencing and RNA sequencing, RNA was extracted from PBMCs using TRIzol.

Specimen: peripheral blood mononuclear cells (PBMCs), collected when the disease was refractory, from a patient treated with antithyroid drugs. Every receptor here comes from a woman between 40 and 55 years old with Graves disease. Donor details come from another sample of the same person, matched by shared clones.

This clonotype was picked up many times. The chain recombines TRBV30 with TRBJ2-7, with a possible D match to TRBD1 (7 bases). Trimming stripped 3 bases from V and 6 bases from J, with 15 bases between. The CDR3 has 13 residues. The germline CDR1 and CDR2 sequences are GTSNPN and SVGIG (reference sequence). In nucleotides, the CDR3 is TGTGCCTGGAGGAGGAGGGGGCCGGCCGAGCAGTACTTC. This codes for CAWRRRGPAEQYF.

The chain couples TRBV12-3 or TRBV12-4 to TRBJ2-1; unclear D gene. V was cut by 7 bases and J by 5 bases, with 18 bases left in between. The CDR3 covers 15 residues. The chain's CDR3 is CASTTMGQANNEQFF. The DNA for the CDR3 is TGTGCCAGCACCACTATGGGCCAGGCTAACAATGAGCAGTTCTTC.

This sequence joins TRBV7-8 and TRBJ2-3; 11 nucleotides align to TRBD2. This CDR3 is 14 amino acids long. The J segment lost 4 bases and the V segment lost 3 bases, leaving 0 bases of the junction unmatched. Germline CDR1 reads SGHVS; CDR2 reads FQNEAQ. CDR3 sequence: CASSLGLAADTQYF. The CDR3 DNA sequence: TGTGCCAGCAGCTTGGGACTAGCGGCAGATACGCAGTATTTT.

This clonotype came up many times. The chain has TRBV11-1 and TRBJ1-2; D is ambiguous. The germline V gene encodes CDR1 SGHAT and CDR2 FQDESV (reference sequence). This CDR3 has 13 residues. The V gene lost 5 bases and the J gene lost 8 bases, with 15 bases spanning the gap. CDR3: CASSRGGLSGYTF. CDR3 DNA: TGTGCCAGCAGCCGAGGAGGGTTGAGCGGCTACACCTTC. Together with reference TRBV11-1 and TRBJ1-2, the CDR3 gives the full variable domain: EAEVAQSPRYKITEKSQAVAFWCDPISGHATLYWYRQILGQGPELLVQFQDESVVDDSQLPKDRFSAERLKGVDSTLKIQPAELGDSAMYLCASSRGGLSGYTFGSGTRLTVV.

J is TRBJ2-1 and V is TRBV7-9, with 8 bases that match TRBD2. The CDR3 runs to 16 residues. V trimming: 1 base; J trimming: 7 bases; junction bases outside the gene matches: 9. Germline V gene lookup returns CDR1 SEHNR and CDR2 FQNEAQ (reference sequence). The CDR3 sequence is CASSLVGLAGGNEQFF. The CDR3 bases are TGTGCCAGCAGCTTAGTAGGGCTAGCGGGCGGGAATGAGCAGTTCTTC.

In this sample, this clonotype turned up a few times. V and J are TRBV5-1 and TRBJ2-5; 8 bases match TRBD2. Germline V lookup: CDR1 SGHRS, CDR2 YFSETQ. V lost 2 bases, J lost 3 bases, and 3 bases stayed unmatched. The CDR3 contains 14 residues. CDR3 coding DNA: TGCGCCAGCAGCTTCCACGGGGGGGAAGAGACCCAGTACTTC. It codes for CASSFHGGEETQYF.

This clonotype was seen repeatedly, ten times or more. The V gene is TRBV29-1, the J gene TRBJ2-5; no firm D call. This CDR3 is 12 amino acids long. Germline CDR1 SQVTM, CDR2 ANQGSEA. V was shortened by 5 bases and J by 2 bases, with 9 bases between the two germline ends. The CDR3 reads CSVRSGQETQYF. CDR3 DNA: TGCAGCGTTCGATCGGGTCAAGAGACCCAGTACTTC.

This clonotype appeared many times. CDR3 amino acids: CASRTKGHPNTEAFF. CDR3 nucleotide sequence: TGTGCCAGCAGAACGAAAGGACATCCGAACACTGAAGCTTTCTTT. The genes are TRBV28 and TRBJ1-1, with D perhaps matching TRBD1 (5 bases). Per the germline V gene, CDR1 is MDHEN and CDR2 is SYDVKM. Trimming took off 6 bases at V and 1 base at J, with 15 bases between the two ends. The CDR3 loop spans 15 amino acids.

This clonotype was seen ten or more times. This chain joins TRBV11-2 and TRBJ1-2; D is possibly TRBD1 (6 bases). The CDR3 is 14 amino acids. V gave up 5 bases and J gave up 5 bases, with 15 bases separating them. CDR1 and CDR2 (germline): SGHAT, FQNNGV. The CDR3 is CASSLPDRNYGYTF. The DNA for the CDR3 is TGTGCCAGCAGCCTCCCGGACAGAAATTATGGCTACACCTTC. The full variable domain, completed using reference TRBV11-2 and TRBJ1-2, is EAGVAQSPRYKIIEKRQSVAFWCNPISGHATLYWYQQILGQGPKLLIQFQNNGVVDDSQLPKDRFSAERLKGVDSTLKIQPAKLEDSAVYLCASSLPDRNYGYTFGSGTRLTVV.

The chain recombines TRBV12-5 with TRBJ1-2, with D unclear. Germline V gives CDR1 LGHNT, CDR2 FRNRAP. Trimming pared 1 base from V and 0 bases from J, leaving 6 bases between. The CDR3 spans 14 residues. CDR3 coding DNA: TGTGCTAGTGGTTTGGGGGTAGCTAACTATGGCTACACCTTC. Residues: CASGLGVANYGYTF.

The chain couples TRBV3-1 to TRBJ2-5; D perhaps matches TRBD1 (6 bases). This CDR3 comprises 13 residues. Germline V lookup: CDR1 LGHDT, CDR2 YNNKEL (reference sequence). Trimming cost V 4 bases and J 4 bases, with 10 bases left between them. CDR3 DNA: TGTGCCAGCAGCCCTTCAGGGGTAGAGACCCAGTACTTC. As protein: CASSPSGVETQYF.

This clonotype was recorded once. The gene calls are TRBV29-1 and TRBJ1-1; no clear D gene. This CDR3 region has 11 residues. CDR1 and CDR2 (germline): SQVTM, ANQGSEA. The V gene lost 8 bases and the J gene lost 1 base, with 8 bases spanning the gap. This CDR3 reads CSIQENTEAFF. The DNA of the CDR3 is TGCAGCATCCAAGAGAACACTGAAGCTTTCTTT. The variable domain in full, completed from reference TRBV29-1 and TRBJ1-1, reads SAVISQKPSRDICQRGTSLTIQCQVDSQVTMMFWYRQQPGQSLTLIATANQGSEATYESGFVIDKFPISRPNLTFSTLTVSNMSPEDSSIYLCSIQENTEAFFGQGTRLTVV.

Worth noting for this clonotype: It may be a read error: a sequence one base away is much more abundant. This chain uses TRBV2 with TRBJ2-7; a weak D match, TRBD2 (6 bases). The V gene's germline CDR1 is SNHLY and CDR2 FYNNEI. The CDR3 extends over 18 amino acids. V lost 4 bases, J lost 0 bases, and 22 bases lay in between. CDR3 protein: CASSGPGLAEVSSYEQYF. The CDR3 nucleotides read TGTGCCAGCAGTGGCCCGGGACTGGCGGAGGTGAGCTCCTACGAGCAGTACTTC.

At least ten counts were recorded for this clonotype. The chain links TRBV3-1 to TRBJ2-4; no clear D. This CDR3 comprises 13 residues. Deletions cut 6 bases from V and 8 bases from J, with 14 bases between. The germline CDR1 and CDR2 sequences are LGHDT and YNNKEL (reference sequence). CDR3 loop: CASSPTGTHIQYF. Here the CDR3 DNA reads TGTGCCAGCAGTCCGACCGGTACACACATTCAGTACTTC. The complete variable domain, with remaining parts taken from reference TRBV3-1 and TRBJ2-4, reads DTAVSQTPKYLVTQMGNDKSIKCEQNLGHDTMYWYKQDSKKFLKIMFSYNNKELIINETVPNRFSPKSPDKAHLNLHINSLELGDSAVYFCASSPTGTHIQYFGAGTRLSVL.

With regard to this clonotype: This clone may be a read error of a much larger clone one base away. The chain carries TRBV11-2 and TRBJ1-4, with D hard to call. The germline gives CDR1 SGHAT, CDR2 FQNNGV. The CDR3 is made up of 13 amino acids. Trimming took off 5 bases at V and 8 bases at J, with 12 bases between the two ends. CDR3 sequence reads: CASSTHLGEKLFF. CDR3 nucleotide sequence: TGTGCCAGCAGCACTCATCTGGGGGAAAAACTGTTTTTT. Together with reference TRBV11-2 and TRBJ1-4, the CDR3 gives the full variable domain: EAGVAQSPRYKIIEKRQSVAFWCNPISGHATLYWYQQILGQGPKLLIQFQNNGVVDDSQLPKDRFSAERLKGVDSTLKIQPAKLEDSAVYLCASSTHLGEKLFFGSGTQLSVL.

This clonotype was observed at least ten times. The chain uses TRBV28 and TRBJ2-7, with D hard to call. The CDR3 spans 15 residues. The germline CDR1 and CDR2 sequences are MDHEN and SYDVKM. Trimming took 3 bases from V and 0 from J, leaving 12 bases between them. The CDR3 DNA reads TGTGCCAGCAGTTTGTCCCTTGGCTACTCCTACGAGCAGTACTTC. It specifies CASSLSLGYSYEQYF.

CDR3: CASSLRRIKGYTF. The CDR3 DNA is TGTGCCAGCAGTTTGCGGCGGATAAAGGGCTACACCTTC. The chain uses TRBV12-3 or TRBV12-4 and TRBJ1-2; no definite D call. V was cut by 3 bases and J by 8 bases, with 13 bases left in between. This CDR3 comprises 13 residues.